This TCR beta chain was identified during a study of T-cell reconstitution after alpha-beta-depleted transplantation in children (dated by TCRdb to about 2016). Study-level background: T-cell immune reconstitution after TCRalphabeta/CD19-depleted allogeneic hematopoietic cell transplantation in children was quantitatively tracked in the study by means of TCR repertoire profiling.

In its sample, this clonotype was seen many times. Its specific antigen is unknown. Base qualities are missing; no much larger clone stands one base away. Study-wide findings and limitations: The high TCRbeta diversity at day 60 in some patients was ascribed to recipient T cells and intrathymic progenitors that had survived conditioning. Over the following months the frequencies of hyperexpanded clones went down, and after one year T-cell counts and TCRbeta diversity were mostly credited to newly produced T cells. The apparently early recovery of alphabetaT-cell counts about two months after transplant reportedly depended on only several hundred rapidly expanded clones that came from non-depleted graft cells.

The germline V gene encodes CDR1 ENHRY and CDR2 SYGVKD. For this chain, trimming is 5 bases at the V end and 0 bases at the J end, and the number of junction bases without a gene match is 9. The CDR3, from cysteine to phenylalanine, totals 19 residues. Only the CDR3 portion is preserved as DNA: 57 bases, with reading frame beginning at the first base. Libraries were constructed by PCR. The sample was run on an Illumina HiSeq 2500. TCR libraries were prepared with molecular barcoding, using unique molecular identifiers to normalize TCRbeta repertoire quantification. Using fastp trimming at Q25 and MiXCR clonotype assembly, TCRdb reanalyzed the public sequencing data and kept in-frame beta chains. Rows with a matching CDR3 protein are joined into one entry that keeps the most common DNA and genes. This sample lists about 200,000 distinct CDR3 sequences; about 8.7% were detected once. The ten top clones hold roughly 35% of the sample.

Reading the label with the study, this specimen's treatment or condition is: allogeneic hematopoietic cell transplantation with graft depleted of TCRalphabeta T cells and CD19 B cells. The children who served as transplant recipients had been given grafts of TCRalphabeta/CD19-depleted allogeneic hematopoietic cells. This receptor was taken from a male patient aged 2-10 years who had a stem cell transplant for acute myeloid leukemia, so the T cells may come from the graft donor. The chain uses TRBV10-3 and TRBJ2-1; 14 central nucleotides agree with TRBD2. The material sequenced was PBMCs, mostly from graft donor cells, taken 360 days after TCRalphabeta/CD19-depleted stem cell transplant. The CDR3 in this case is CAISPSGTSGRSSYNEQFF. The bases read TGTGCCATCAGTCCTTCCGGGACTAGCGGGAGAAGCTCCTACAATGAGCAGTTCTTC.